This T cell receptor (beta chain) was recovered during a study of patients and donors after allogeneic stem cell transplantation. Germline-derived CDR1 and CDR2 are MGHRA and YSYEKL. The CDR3 is 14 residues long. On this clonotype: At one of its ends the junction is not consistent with the germline gene, which may arise from a read error.

Using its own MiXCR run on the RT-PCR reads, TCRdb lists one record per CDR3 protein. This table holds 400,000 to 450,000 distinct CDR3 sequences, under 20% found once. The sample was blood, either unsorted or a sorted T cell fraction (not recorded which). The chain has TRBV4-1 and TRBJ2-7; 7 bases agree with TRBD1. This sequence originates from a human donor who was either an allogeneic HSCT recipient or a stem cell or donor lymphocyte infusion donor (not recorded which). It is not recorded whose cells these are; they may come from a transplant donor. The CDR3 here is CASGQGGPVYEQYF. The CDR3, as DNA: TGCGCCAGCGGCCAAGGGGGCCCGGTCTACGAGCAGTACTTC.